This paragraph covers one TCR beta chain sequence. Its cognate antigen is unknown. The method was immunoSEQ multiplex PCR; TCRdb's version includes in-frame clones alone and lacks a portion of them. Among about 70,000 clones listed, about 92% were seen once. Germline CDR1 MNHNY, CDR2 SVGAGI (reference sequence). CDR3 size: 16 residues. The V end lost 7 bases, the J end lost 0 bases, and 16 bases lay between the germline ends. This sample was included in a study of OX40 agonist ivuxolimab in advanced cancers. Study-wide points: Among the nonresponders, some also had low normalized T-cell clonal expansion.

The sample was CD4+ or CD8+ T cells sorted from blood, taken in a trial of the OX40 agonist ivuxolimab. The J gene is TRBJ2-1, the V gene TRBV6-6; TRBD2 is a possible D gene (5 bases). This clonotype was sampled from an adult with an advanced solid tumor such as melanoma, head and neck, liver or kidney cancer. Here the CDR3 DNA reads TGTGCCAGCAACCTAAGTCGGGGTAGCTCCTACAATGAGCAGTTCTTC. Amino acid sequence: CASNLSRGSSYNEQFF.